Described below is a single T cell receptor beta chain sequence and its context. Germline loops: CDR1 SGDLS, CDR2 YYNGEE. Trimming removed 0 bases at V and 4 bases at J, with 8 bases between. The CDR3 is 14 amino acids. The data derive from a study of blood T cell repertoires in COVID-19. Study overall: Specimens from acute and convalescent COVID-19 originated in the United States, Italy and Spain. PBMCs, B-cell-depleted T cells, or T cells provided the cDNA or gDNA that made up the material.

The protocol was immunoSEQ multiplex PCR, while the TCRdb copy is restricted to in-frame clones and leaves out a portion. The table records about 340,000 clones, approximately 91% of them present only once. Seattle researchers signed up patients amid active infection and tracked them longitudinally. The genes are TRBV9 and TRBJ1-5; no clear D. This TCR came from a woman in her seventies with COVID-19, enrolled during active disease. The specimen was peripheral blood. The CDR3 is CASSVDSTNQPQHF. The CDR3 region has the DNA TGTGCCAGCAGCGTAGACAGTACTAATCAGCCCCAGCATTTT.